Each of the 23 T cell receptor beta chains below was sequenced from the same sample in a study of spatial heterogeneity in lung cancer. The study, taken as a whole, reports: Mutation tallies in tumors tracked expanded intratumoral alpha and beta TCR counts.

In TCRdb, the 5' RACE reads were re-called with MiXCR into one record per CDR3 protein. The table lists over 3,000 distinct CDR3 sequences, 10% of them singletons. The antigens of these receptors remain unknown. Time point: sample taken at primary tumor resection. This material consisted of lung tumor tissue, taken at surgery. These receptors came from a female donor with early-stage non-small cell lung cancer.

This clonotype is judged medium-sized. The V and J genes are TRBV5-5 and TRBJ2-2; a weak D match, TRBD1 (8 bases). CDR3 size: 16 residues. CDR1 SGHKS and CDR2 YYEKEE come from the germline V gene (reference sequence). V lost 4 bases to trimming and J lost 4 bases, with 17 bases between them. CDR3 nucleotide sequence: TGTGCCAGCAGCGGGGGGAGCGGGACAGGCACCGGGGAGCTGTTTTTT. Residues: CASSGGSGTGTGELFF.

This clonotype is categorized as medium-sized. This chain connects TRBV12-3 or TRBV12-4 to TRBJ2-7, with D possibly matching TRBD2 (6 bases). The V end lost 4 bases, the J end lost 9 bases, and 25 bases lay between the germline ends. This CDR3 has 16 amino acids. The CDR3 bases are TGTGCCAGCAGTTCCTACACCGGGACCACCCCCGGGGGGCAGTACTTC. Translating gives CASSSYTGTTPGGQYF.

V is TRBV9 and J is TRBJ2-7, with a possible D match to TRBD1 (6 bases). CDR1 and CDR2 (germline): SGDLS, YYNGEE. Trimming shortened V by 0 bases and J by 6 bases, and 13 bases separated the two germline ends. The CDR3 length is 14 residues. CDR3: CASSVVGLGGEQYF. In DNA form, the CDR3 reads TGTGCCAGCAGCGTAGTAGGCCTAGGGGGCGAGCAGTACTTC.

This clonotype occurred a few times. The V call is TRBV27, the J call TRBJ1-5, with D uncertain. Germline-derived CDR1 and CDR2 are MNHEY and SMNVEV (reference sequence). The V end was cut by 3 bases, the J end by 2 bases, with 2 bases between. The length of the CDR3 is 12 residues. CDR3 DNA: TGTGCCAGCAGTTTGCGCAATCAGCCCCAGCATTTT. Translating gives CASSLRNQPQHF.

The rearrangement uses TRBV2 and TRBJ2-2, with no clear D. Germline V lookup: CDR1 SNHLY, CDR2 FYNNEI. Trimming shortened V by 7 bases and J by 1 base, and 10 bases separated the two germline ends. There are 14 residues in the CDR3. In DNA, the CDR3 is TGTGCCAGCAAATCAGACGGGAACACCGGGGAGCTGTTTTTT. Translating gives CASKSDGNTGELFF.

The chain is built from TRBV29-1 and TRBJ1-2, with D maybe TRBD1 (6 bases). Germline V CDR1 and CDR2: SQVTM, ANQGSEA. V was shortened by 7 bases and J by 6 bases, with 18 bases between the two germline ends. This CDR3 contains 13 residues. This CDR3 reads CSALPLGGDGYTF. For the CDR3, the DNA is TGCAGCGCGCTCCCATTAGGGGGGGATGGCTACACCTTC.

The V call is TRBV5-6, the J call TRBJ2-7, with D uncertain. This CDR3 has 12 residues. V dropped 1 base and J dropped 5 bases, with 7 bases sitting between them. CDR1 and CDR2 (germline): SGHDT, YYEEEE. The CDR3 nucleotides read TGTGCCAGCAGCTTGAAGGACCACGAGCAGTACTTC. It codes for CASSLKDHEQYF.

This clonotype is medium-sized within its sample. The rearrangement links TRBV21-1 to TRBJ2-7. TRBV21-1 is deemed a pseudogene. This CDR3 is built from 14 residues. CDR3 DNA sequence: TGTGCCAGCAGCAAAGCCGAGAGCTCCTACGAGCAGTACTTC. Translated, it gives CASSKAESSYEQYF.

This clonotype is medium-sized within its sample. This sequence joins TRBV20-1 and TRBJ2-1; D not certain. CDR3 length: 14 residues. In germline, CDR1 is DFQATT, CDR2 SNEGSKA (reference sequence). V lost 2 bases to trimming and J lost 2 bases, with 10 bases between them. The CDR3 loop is CSARSLDPYNEQFF. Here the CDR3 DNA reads TGCAGTGCTAGAAGCCTAGACCCCTACAATGAGCAGTTCTTC.

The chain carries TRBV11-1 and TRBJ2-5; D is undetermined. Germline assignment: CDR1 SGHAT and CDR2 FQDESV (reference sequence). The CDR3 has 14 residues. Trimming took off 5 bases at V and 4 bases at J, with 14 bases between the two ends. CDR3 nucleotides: TGTGCCAGCAGCCAGACGAGGTTGTTAGAGACCCAGTACTTC. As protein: CASSQTRLLETQYF.

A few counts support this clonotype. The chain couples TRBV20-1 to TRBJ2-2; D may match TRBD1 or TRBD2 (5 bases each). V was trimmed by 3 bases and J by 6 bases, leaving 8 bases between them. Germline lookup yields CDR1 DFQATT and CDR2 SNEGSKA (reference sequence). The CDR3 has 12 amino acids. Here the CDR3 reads CSARRGAGELFF. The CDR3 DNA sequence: TGCAGTGCTAGGAGGGGTGCCGGGGAGCTGTTTTTT.

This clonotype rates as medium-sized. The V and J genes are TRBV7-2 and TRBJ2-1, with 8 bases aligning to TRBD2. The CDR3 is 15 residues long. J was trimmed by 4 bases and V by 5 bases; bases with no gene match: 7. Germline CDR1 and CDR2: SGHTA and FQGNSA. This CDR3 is CASSQIAGSYNEQFF. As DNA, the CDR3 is TGTGCCAGCAGCCAGATAGCGGGATCATACAATGAGCAGTTCTTC.

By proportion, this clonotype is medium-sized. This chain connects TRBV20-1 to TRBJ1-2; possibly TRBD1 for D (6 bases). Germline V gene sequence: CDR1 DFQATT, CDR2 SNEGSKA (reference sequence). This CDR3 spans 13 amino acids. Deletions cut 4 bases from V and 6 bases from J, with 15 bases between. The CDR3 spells CSAIPGVQDGYTF. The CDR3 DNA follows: TGCAGTGCTATACCAGGGGTTCAGGATGGCTACACCTTC.

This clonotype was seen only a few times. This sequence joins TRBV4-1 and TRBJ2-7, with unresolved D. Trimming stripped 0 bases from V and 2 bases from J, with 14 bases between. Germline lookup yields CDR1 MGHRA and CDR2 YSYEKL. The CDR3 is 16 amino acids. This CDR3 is CASSQEGLGRAYEQYF. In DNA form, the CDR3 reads TGCGCCAGCAGCCAAGAGGGGTTAGGAAGGGCCTACGAGCAGTACTTC.

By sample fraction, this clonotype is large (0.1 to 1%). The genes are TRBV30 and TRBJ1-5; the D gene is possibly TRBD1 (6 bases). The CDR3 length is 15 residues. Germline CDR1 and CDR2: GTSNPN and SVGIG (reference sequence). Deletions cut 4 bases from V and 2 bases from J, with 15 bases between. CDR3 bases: TGTGCCTGGACTACAGGGACGTTAGGCAATCAGCCCCAGCATTTT. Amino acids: CAWTTGTLGNQPQHF.

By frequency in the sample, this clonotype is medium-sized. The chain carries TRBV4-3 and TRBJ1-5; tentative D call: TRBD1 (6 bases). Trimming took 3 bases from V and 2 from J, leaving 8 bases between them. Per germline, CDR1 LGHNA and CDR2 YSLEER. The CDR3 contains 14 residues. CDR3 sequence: CASSQAGGNQPQHF. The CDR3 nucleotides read TGCGCCAGCAGCCAGGCAGGGGGCAATCAGCCCCAGCATTTT.

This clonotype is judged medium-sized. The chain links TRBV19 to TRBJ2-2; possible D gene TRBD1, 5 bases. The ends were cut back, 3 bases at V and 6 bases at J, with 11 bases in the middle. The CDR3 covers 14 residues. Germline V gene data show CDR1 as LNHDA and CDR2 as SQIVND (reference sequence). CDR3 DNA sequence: TGTGCCAGTAGTATTCAGACAGAGGCCGGGGAGCTGTTTTTT. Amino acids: CASSIQTEAGELFF.

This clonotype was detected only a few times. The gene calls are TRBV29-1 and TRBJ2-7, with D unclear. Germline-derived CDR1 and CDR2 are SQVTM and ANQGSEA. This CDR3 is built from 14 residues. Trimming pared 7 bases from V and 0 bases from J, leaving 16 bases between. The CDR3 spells CSAAEDPNSYEQYF. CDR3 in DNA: TGCAGCGCCGCCGAGGACCCAAACTCCTACGAGCAGTACTTC.

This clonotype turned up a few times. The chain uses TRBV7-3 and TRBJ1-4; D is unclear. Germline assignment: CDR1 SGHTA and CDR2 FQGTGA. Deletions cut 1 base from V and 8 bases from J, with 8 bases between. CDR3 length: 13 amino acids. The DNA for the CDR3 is TGTGCCAGCAGCTTAAGTCCAGGAGAAAAACTGTTTTTT. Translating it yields CASSLSPGEKLFF. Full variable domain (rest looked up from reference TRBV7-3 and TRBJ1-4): GAGVSQTPSNKVTEKGKYVELRCDPISGHTALYWYRQSLGQGPEFLIYFQGTGAADDSGLPNDRFFAVRPEGSVSTLKIQRTERGDSAVYLCASSLSPGEKLFFGSGTQLSVL.

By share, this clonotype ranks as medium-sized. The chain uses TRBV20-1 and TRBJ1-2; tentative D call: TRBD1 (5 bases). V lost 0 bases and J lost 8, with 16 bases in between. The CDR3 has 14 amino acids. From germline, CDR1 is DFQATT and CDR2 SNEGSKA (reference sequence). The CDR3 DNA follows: TGCAGTGCTAGAGATCCAGGGCGGGTAGACGGCTACACCTTC. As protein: CSARDPGRVDGYTF.

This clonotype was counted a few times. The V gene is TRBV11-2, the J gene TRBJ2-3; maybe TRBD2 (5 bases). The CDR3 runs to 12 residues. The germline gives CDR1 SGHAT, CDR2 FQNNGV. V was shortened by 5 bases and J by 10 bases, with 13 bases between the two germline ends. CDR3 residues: CASSHTGNPQYF. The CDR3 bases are TGTGCCAGCAGCCACACCGGGAACCCGCAGTATTTT.

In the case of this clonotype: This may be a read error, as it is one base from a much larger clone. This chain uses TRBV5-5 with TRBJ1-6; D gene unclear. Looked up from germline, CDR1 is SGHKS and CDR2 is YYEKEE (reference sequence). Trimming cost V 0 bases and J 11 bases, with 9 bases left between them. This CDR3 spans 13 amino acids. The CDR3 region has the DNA TGTGCCAGCAGCTTGGGAGGGAATGCACCCCTCCACTTT. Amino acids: CASSLGGNAPLHF.

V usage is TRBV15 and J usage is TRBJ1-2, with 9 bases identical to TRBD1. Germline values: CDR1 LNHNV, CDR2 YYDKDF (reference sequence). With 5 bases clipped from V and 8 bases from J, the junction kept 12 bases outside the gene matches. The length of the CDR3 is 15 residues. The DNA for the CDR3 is TGTGCCACCAGCGCAGCCGACAGGGGGTCATTCGGCTACACCTTC. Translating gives CATSAADRGSFGYTF.